The T cell receptor (beta chain) described here comes from a study of PD-L1 blockade in urothelial cancer. The data were produced by immunoSEQ multiplex PCR, yet TCRdb's version contains in-frame clones alone and is incomplete. Of about 84,000 clones in the sample, roughly 87% were seen once. Study conclusions and caveats: Durable-benefit patients expanded tumor-associated blood clones more at 3 weeks.

Samples spanned pretreatment and treatment, with 1 to 8 time points per patient. Worth noting for this clone: Its cognate antigen is unknown.

The CDR3 contains 18 residues. The germline CDR1 and CDR2 sequences are LGHNA and YSLEER. The V gene end was trimmed by 0 bases and the J gene end by 6 bases; junction bases not matched to a gene: 11. The chain has TRBV4-3 and TRBJ2-1; 10 bases line up with TRBD2. The source is a man aged 65 to 79 with urothelial cancer. Sequenced material: PBMCs, taken around atezolizumab (anti-PD-L1) treatment. CDR3 in amino acids: CASSQEGSSGSIFNEQFF. In nucleotides, the CDR3 is TGCGCCAGCAGCCAAGAGGGGTCTAGCGGGAGTATCTTCAATGAGCAGTTCTTC.